Following are 23 T cell receptor beta chains from one sample sequenced in a study of glioma-infiltrating T cells. The iRepertoire nested amplicon-rescue multiplex PCR amplified TCR alpha and beta CDR3s from RNA. TCRdb re-derived calls from the multiplex PCR reads in MiXCR, one entry per CDR3 protein. The sample holds roughly 120,000 distinct CDR3 sequences, around 23% seen once. The sample comprised glioma tissue, nonneoplastic brain tissue, or PBMCs (not recorded which). These TCRs come from a human donor with low-grade glioma or glioblastoma, undergoing nonglioma brain surgery, or in good health (not recorded which).

This clonotype was counted many times. The CDR3 DNA sequence: TGTGCCAGCAGGGACAGTTTCTACGAGCAGTACTTC. Encoded protein: CASRDSFYEQYF. The chain uses TRBV25-1 and TRBJ2-7; the D gene is possibly TRBD1 (6 bases). CDR1 is MGHDK, CDR2 SYGVNS, per germline. Deletions cut 6 bases from V and 3 bases from J, with 9 bases between. This CDR3 comprises 12 residues.

This clonotype has ten or more counts. The chain carries TRBV27 and TRBJ2-3, with unresolved D. The germline V and J ends were trimmed by 6 bases and 1 base, with 8 bases remaining between them. Germline assignment: CDR1 MNHEY and CDR2 SMNVEV (reference sequence). The CDR3 length is 13 residues. Here the CDR3 reads CASRITGTDTQYF. CDR3 sequence (DNA): TGTGCCAGCAGGATTACAGGCACAGATACGCAGTATTTT.

This clonotype has a count of ten or more. V usage is TRBV4-1 and J usage is TRBJ1-1, with D unclear. The ends were cut back, 6 bases at V and 1 base at J, with 18 bases in the middle. The germline V gene has CDR1 MGHRA and CDR2 YSYEKL. This CDR3 has 16 residues. CDR3 amino acids: CASRVGAHVGNTEAFF. The CDR3 DNA sequence: TGCGCCAGCAGAGTGGGTGCCCATGTGGGGAACACTGAAGCTTTCTTT.

This clonotype was recorded many times. The chain has TRBV7-2 and TRBJ1-5; D unclear. The germline V gene has CDR1 SGHTA and CDR2 FQGNSA. Trimming cost V 4 bases and J 4 bases, with 14 bases left between them. The CDR3 has 15 residues. CDR3 amino acids: CASSSGGERNQPQHF. The CDR3 coding sequence is TGTGCCAGCAGCTCAGGAGGTGAAAGGAATCAGCCCCAGCATTTT.

Of note for this clonotype: This may be a read error, as it is one base from a much larger clone. The rearrangement uses TRBV12-3 or TRBV12-4 and TRBJ2-7; D may be TRBD1 (8 bases). The CDR3 contains 13 residues. This CDR3 is CSSRRTGRAEQYF. The CDR3 DNA sequence: TGTTCCAGCAGGAGGACAGGGAGGGCCGAGCAGTACTTC.

The genes are TRBV30 and TRBJ2-7; D perhaps matches TRBD2 (5 bases). The CDR3 loop spans 14 amino acids. Germline values: CDR1 GTSNPN, CDR2 SVGIG (reference sequence). With 3 bases removed from V and 1 base from J, the gap between germline ends came to 13 bases. The CDR3 bases are TGTGCCTGGAGCCAAATACTAGGATCCTACGAGCAGTACTTC. Protein sequence: CAWSQILGSYEQYF.

Concerning this clonotype itself: Since a much larger clone is just one base distant, this may be a read error. The CDR3 reads CASAQGYTQYF. The CDR3 nucleotides are TGTGCCAGCGCACAGGGGTATACGCAGTATTTT. V is TRBV14 and J is TRBJ2-3, with 7 bases fitting TRBD1. CDR1 is SGHDN, CDR2 FVKESK, per germline. The V segment lost 8 bases and the J segment 7 bases; nucleotides outside the gene matches: 3. CDR3 length: 11 residues.

This clonotype has ten or more counts. The chain has TRBV4-2 and TRBJ2-3; a weak D match, TRBD2 (6 bases). V was pared by 0 bases and J by 6 bases, with 19 bases between. The germline gives CDR1 LGHNA, CDR2 YNFKEQ. There are 17 residues in the CDR3. The chain's CDR3 is CASSQERSAGPRDTQYF. In DNA form, the CDR3 reads TGTGCCAGCAGCCAAGAGCGATCGGCGGGACCCCGGGATACGCAGTATTTT.

The V call is TRBV6-9, the J call TRBJ2-7; 8 bases agree with TRBD2. V lost 3 bases and J lost 7; bases outside the gene matches: 11. CDR3 length: 15 residues. Germline V gene sequence: CDR1 MNHGY, CDR2 SVAAGI. In nucleotides, the CDR3 is TGTGCCAGCAGTTACCGCTCCGGGACGGGGGGGGAGCAGTACTTC. It specifies CASSYRSGTGGEQYF.

Many counts were recorded for this clonotype. This chain uses TRBV20-1 with TRBJ2-7; D tentatively fits TRBD1 or TRBD2 (5 bases each). The V gene lost 3 bases and the J gene lost 3 bases, with 12 bases spanning the gap. Germline-derived CDR1 and CDR2 are DFQATT and SNEGSKA (reference sequence). The CDR3 runs to 13 residues. The CDR3 DNA reads as TGCAGTGCTAGGGCATGGGACGGCTACGAGCAGTACTTC. Encoded protein: CSARAWDGYEQYF.

In regard to this clonotype: Germline is not matched at one junction end, which may reflect a read error. The V call is TRBV7-2, the J call TRBJ2-3; D remains ambiguous. CDR3 size: 14 residues. Germline assignment: CDR1 SGHTA and CDR2 FQGNSA. The CDR3: CASSLGSSTDKQYF. Here the CDR3 DNA reads TGTGCCAGCAGCTTGGGCAGTTCCACAGATAAGCAGTATTTT.

This clonotype was counted at least ten times. In nucleotides, the CDR3 is TGTGCCAGCAGCTTAGCGAGGCAACCCTACAATGAGCAGTTCTTC. It codes for CASSLARQPYNEQFF. The chain carries TRBV7-2 and TRBJ2-1, with D hard to call. V lost 0 bases and J 2 bases, leaving 8 bases between the germline ends. The CDR3 covers 15 residues. Germline V gene data show CDR1 as SGHTA and CDR2 as FQGNSA. Filled out from reference TRBV7-2 and TRBJ2-1, the complete variable domain reads GAGVSQSPSNKVTEKGKDVELRCDPISGHTALYWYRQSLGQGLEFLIYFQGNSAPDKSGLPSDRFSAERTGGSVSTLTIQRTQQEDSAVYLCASSLARQPYNEQFFGPGTRLTVL.

This clonotype occurred a few times. The chain has TRBV12-3 or TRBV12-4 and TRBJ1-2; TRBD1 is a possible D gene (5 bases). This CDR3 is 13 amino acids long. V lost 4 bases and J lost 7, with 13 bases in between. This CDR3 is CASSSAGLRGYTF. In nucleotides, the CDR3 is TGTGCCAGCAGTTCTGCAGGGTTACGTGGCTACACCTTC.

On this clonotype itself: With a much larger clone just one base away, this may be a read error. The chain couples TRBV4-1 to TRBJ2-5; weak D call: TRBD1 (6 bases). The length of the CDR3 is 14 residues. Germline-derived CDR1 and CDR2 are MGHRA and YSYEKL. In nucleotides, the CDR3 is TGCGCCAGCAGCCAAGGACAGGCGCAAGAGGCCCAGTACTTC. Its protein is CASSQGQAQEAQYF.

This clonotype was observed many times. The chain is built from TRBV11-1 and TRBJ2-3; D not certain. Germline lookup yields CDR1 SGHAT and CDR2 FQDESV (reference sequence). Trimming stripped 0 bases from V and 2 bases from J, with 15 bases between. The CDR3 runs to 17 residues. CDR3 bases: TGTGCCAGCAGCTTAGCTGGCTCCTCCTACTTCACAGATACGCAGTATTTT. Encoded protein: CASSLAGSSYFTDTQYF.

This clonotype was seen at least ten times. The chain combines TRBV12-3 or TRBV12-4 with TRBJ1-1, with unresolved D. The CDR3 runs 13 residues. V gave up 5 bases and J gave up 2 bases, with 9 bases separating them. In DNA, the CDR3 is TGTGCCAGCAGTCCTGGGGTAAACACTGAAGCTTTCTTT. It encodes CASSPGVNTEAFF.

This clonotype was picked up many times. The gene calls are TRBV18 and TRBJ2-5; maybe TRBD1 (6 bases). The CDR3 is 14 residues long. Looked up from germline, CDR1 is KGHSH and CDR2 is LQKENI. V gave up 2 bases and J gave up 2 bases, with 9 bases separating them. The CDR3 sequence is CASSPGGQQETQYF. As DNA, the CDR3 is TGTGCCAGCTCACCAGGCGGACAGCAAGAGACCCAGTACTTC.

The J gene is TRBJ1-1, the V gene TRBV25-1; TRBD1 is a possible D gene (6 bases). The CDR3 consists of 13 residues. Germline lookup yields CDR1 MGHDK and CDR2 SYGVNS. The V end lost 6 bases, the J end lost 4 bases, and 12 bases lay between the germline ends. Here the CDR3 DNA reads TGTGCCAGCAGCCCAAGGGGGGCCACTGAAGCTTTCTTT. Amino acids: CASSPRGATEAFF.

There are a few counts of this clonotype. This clone may be a read error of a much larger clone one base away. The chain has TRBV28 and TRBJ1-5; maybe TRBD1 (6 bases). Germline V gives CDR1 MDHEN, CDR2 SYDVKM. V was clipped by 5 bases and J by 7 bases, with 15 bases between them. This CDR3 is built from 14 residues. CDR3 sequence reads: CASSLKYREQPQHF. In nucleotides, the CDR3 is TGTGCCAGCAGTCTAAAATACAGGGAACAGCCCCAGCATTTT.

At least ten counts were recorded for this clonotype. The V gene is TRBV6-1, the J gene TRBJ1-6; D is ambiguous. Germline assignment: CDR1 MNHNS and CDR2 SASEGT. Trimming removed 4 bases from V and 1 base from J, with 5 bases in between. The CDR3 has 14 residues. CDR3 nucleotide sequence: TGTGCCAGCAGTGGACGGTCCTATAATTCACCCCTCCACTTT. Its translation: CASSGRSYNSPLHF.

This clonotype appeared many times. V gene TRBV20-1 combines with J gene TRBJ2-5; unclear D gene. CDR1 is DFQATT, CDR2 SNEGSKA, per germline (reference sequence). V lost 4 bases and J 5 bases, leaving 8 bases between the germline ends. CDR3 length equals 11 residues. CDR3 amino acids: CSATSRETQYF. The DNA of the CDR3 is TGCAGTGCTACCAGCAGGGAGACCCAGTACTTC.

This clonotype came up many times. This chain links TRBV7-2 with TRBJ2-3, with D possibly matching TRBD1 (6 bases). CDR3 length: 14 amino acids. V dropped 4 bases and J dropped 1 base, with 9 bases sitting between them. CDR1 SGHTA and CDR2 FQGNSA come from the germline V gene. CDR3 residues: CASSSGQRTDTQYF. The CDR3 nucleotides are TGTGCCAGCAGCTCTGGACAGCGCACAGATACGCAGTATTTT.

Concerning this clonotype: A much bigger clone sits one base away, suggesting this may be a read error. V gene TRBV15 combines with J gene TRBJ1-1, with unresolved D. This CDR3 comprises 15 residues. CDR1 is LNHNV and CDR2 is YYDKDF in the germline V gene (reference sequence). The CDR3 region is CAASRYAVTSAEAFF. CDR3 sequence (DNA): TGTGCCGCCAGCAGATATGCAGTGACGTCTGCTGAAGCTTTCTTT.